This T cell receptor beta chain was sequenced in a study of T cells expressing NK-cell markers (dated by TCRdb to about 2020). Turning to the overall study: In sorted CD3+CD56+NKG2C+, CD3+CD56+NKG2C- and CD3+CD56-NKG2C+ T-cell subsets from several donors, TCR beta-chain repertoires were profiled. Among the eight sequenced donors, only one was HCMV-seronegative, while the other seven were HCMV-seropositive. All eight donors whose samples were sequenced were randomly selected healthy volunteers, three of them men and five women. Sequencing of the libraries produced 2 x 150 bp reads on Illumina HiSeq 2000/2500, MiSeq or NextSeq.

Study-wide conclusions, independent of this receptor: It remained unclear whether the expanded NKG2C-expressing T cell clones were specific for HCMV antigens. Those dominant clonotypes were again the most abundant among CD3+CD56-NKG2C+ cells in a handful of donors, at 28.3-60.1%. In six donors, the dominant CD3+CD56+NKG2C+ clonotypes were among the top 10 CD8+ clonotypes and accounted for about 1.0-8% of CD8+ T cells.

Sequenced on an Illumina HiSeq 2000. TCR beta cDNA libraries were made by 5'RACE template switching that added a universal primer site and unique molecular identifiers. cDNA synthesis was primed from the TCR beta constant segment, followed by two successive PCR amplification steps. Per the original workflow: MIGEC was used to demultiplex reads and group the reads by UMI, and MiTCR was used to assemble and quantify clonotypes. Only TCR cDNA sequences supported by at least two reads were kept to exclude erroneous sequences. The tcR package was used for downstream repertoire analysis, with clonotypes matched between fractions based on CDR3 nucleotide sequence plus V segment. Antigen specificity was annotated against VDJdb with VDJmatch, allowing one amino acid substitution in CDR3. TCRdb reprocessed the reads and lists each CDR3 protein sequence as a single entry, with no DNA. The authors' filters were not applied to this entry. The sample's own table lists 300,000 to 500,000 distinct CDR3 sequences. Over 8.5% of the sample is in the top ten clones.

HCMV serostatus was determined by detecting HCMV-specific IgG in serum with a commercial ELISA kit. Ficoll density gradient centrifugation was used to isolate peripheral blood mononuclear cells from blood. Measured from the cysteine to the phenylalanine, the CDR3 is 14 residues long. The protein alone is recorded here. CDR1 and CDR2, looked up from the germline V gene, are SGHRS and YFSETQ. With respect to this clonotype: Its antigen is currently not known.

This receptor was obtained from a woman aged 50 to 60 in good health. Donor details come from another sample of the same person, matched by shared clones. The chain couples TRBV5-1 to TRBJ2-1; TCRdb calls TRBD2, which cannot be checked without DNA. The source material was blood T cells: a sorted CD56 or NKG2C T cell subset, CD4+ or CD8+ T cells, or bulk PBMC T cells (not recorded which). For the CDR3, the sequence is CASSLELAGNEQFF.